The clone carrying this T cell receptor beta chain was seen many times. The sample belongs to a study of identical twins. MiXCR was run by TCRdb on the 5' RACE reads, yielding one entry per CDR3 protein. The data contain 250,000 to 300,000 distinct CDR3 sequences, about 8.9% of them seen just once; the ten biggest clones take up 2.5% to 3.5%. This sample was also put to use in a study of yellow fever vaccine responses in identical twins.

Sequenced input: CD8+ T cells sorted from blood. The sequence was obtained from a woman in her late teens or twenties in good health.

Written as DNA, the CDR3 is TGCGCCAGCAGACCTAGCGGGAGCAACGAGCAGTACTTC. Amino acids: CASRPSGSNEQYF. The genes are TRBV5-1 and TRBJ2-7; TRBD2 agrees at 10 bases. Losses at the gene ends were 5 bases for V and 5 bases for J; bases not matched to a gene: 4. The germline V gene has CDR1 SGHRS and CDR2 YFSETQ. This CDR3 comprises 13 residues.